This is a list of T cell receptor beta chains from one sample in a study of early T cells in non-severe SARS-CoV-2 infection. From the 5' RACE reads, TCRdb called clonotypes with MiXCR, one entry per CDR3 protein. This sample has some 75,000 distinct CDR3 sequences, with about 13% found just once. Sequencing input: whole blood. Source of these receptors: an adult who was a healthcare worker with PCR-confirmed SARS-CoV-2 infection or an uninfected control (not recorded which). The CDR3 runs from the conserved cysteine through the conserved F or W. A D gene is named only where the DNA matches it firmly. Clone size is shown for a subset of rows, as once, few, many or a class of expanded clone.

j_call: TRBJ1-2; d_call: NA; v_call: TRBV20-1; cdr3_length: 13; clone_size: many; cdr3_aa: CSARGGRDYGYTF; cdr3_nt: TGCAGTGCCCGGGGCGGCAGGGACTATGGCTACACCTTC
j_call: TRBJ1-2; d_call: NA; v_call: TRBV20-1; cdr3_length: 11; clone_size: few; cdr3_aa: CSARGGDGYTF; cdr3_nt: TGCAGTGCTAGAGGGGGTGATGGCTACACCTTC
j_call: TRBJ2-2; d_call: NA; v_call: TRBV3-1; cdr3_length: 16; clone_size: few; cdr3_aa: CASSQLWGFNTGELFF; cdr3_nt: TGTGCCAGCAGCCAACTATGGGGATTCAACACCGGGGAGCTGTTTTTT
j_call: TRBJ2-1; d_call: NA; v_call: TRBV29-1; cdr3_length: 19; clone_size: few; cdr3_aa: CSVEHLRGFDISSYNEQFF; cdr3_nt: TGCAGCGTCGAACACCTGAGAGGGTTCGACATTAGCTCCTACAATGAGCAGTTCTTC
j_call: TRBJ2-7; d_call: NA; v_call: TRBV6-2/TRBV6-3; cdr3_length: 15; clone_size: NA; cdr3_aa: CASSYSTHGPYEQYF; cdr3_nt: TGTGCCAGCAGTTACTCGACGCACGGACCCTACGAGCAGTACTTC
j_call: TRBJ1-2; d_call: NA; v_call: TRBV5-1; cdr3_length: 14; clone_size: few; cdr3_aa: CASSAQGLWYGYTF; cdr3_nt: TGCGCCAGCAGCGCCCAGGGACTTTGGTATGGCTACACCTTC
j_call: TRBJ2-6; d_call: NA; v_call: TRBV6-2/TRBV6-3; cdr3_length: 15; clone_size: few; cdr3_aa: CASNARRSGANVLTF; cdr3_nt: TGTGCCAGCAACGCCCGACGCTCTGGGGCCAACGTCCTGACTTTC
j_call: TRBJ1-6; d_call: NA; v_call: TRBV2; cdr3_length: 15; clone_size: many; cdr3_aa: CASSEAQGVVSPLHF; cdr3_nt: TGTGCCAGCAGTGAAGCTCAGGGTGTAGTCTCACCCCTCCACTTT
j_call: TRBJ2-2; d_call: NA; v_call: TRBV9; cdr3_length: 13; clone_size: NA; cdr3_aa: CASSVVGGVELFF; cdr3_nt: TGTGCCAGCAGCGTCGTTGGGGGCGTGGAGCTGTTTTTT
j_call: TRBJ1-2; d_call: NA; v_call: TRBV2; cdr3_length: 12; clone_size: few; cdr3_aa: CASRGGGYGYTF; cdr3_nt: TGTGCCAGCAGGGGGGGTGGCTATGGCTACACCTTC
j_call: TRBJ1-6; d_call: NA; v_call: TRBV6-6; cdr3_length: 15; clone_size: many; cdr3_aa: CASSVLSSYNSPLHF; cdr3_nt: TGTGCCAGCAGCGTCCTTAGCTCCTATAATTCACCCCTCCACTTT
j_call: TRBJ1-6; d_call: NA; v_call: TRBV6-5; cdr3_length: 15; clone_size: NA; cdr3_aa: CASMNTVSRSSPLHF; cdr3_nt: TGTGCCAGCATGAACACCGTAAGCCGGTCTTCACCCCTCCACTTT
j_call: TRBJ1-1; d_call: NA; v_call: TRBV6-5; cdr3_length: 13; clone_size: NA; cdr3_aa: CASRQSGGTEAFF; cdr3_nt: TGTGCCAGCAGACAAAGCGGGGGGACTGAAGCTTTCTTT
j_call: TRBJ2-1; d_call: TRBD2; v_call: TRBV29-1; cdr3_length: 16; clone_size: NA; cdr3_aa: CSATSGGALSYNEQFF; cdr3_nt: TGCAGCGCCACTAGCGGGGGGGCACTTTCGTACAATGAGCAGTTCTTC
j_call: TRBJ1-1; d_call: TRBD1; v_call: TRBV6-6; cdr3_length: 14; clone_size: many; cdr3_aa: CASSYSGGGDKAFF; cdr3_nt: TGTGCCAGCAGTTACTCCGGAGGGGGCGATAAAGCTTTCTTT
j_call: TRBJ2-2; d_call: TRBD1; v_call: TRBV7-3; cdr3_length: 17; clone_size: NA; cdr3_aa: CASSSRHGQVETGELFF; cdr3_nt: TGTGCCAGCAGCTCACGACATGGACAGGTGGAGACCGGGGAGCTGTTTTTT
j_call: TRBJ2-1; d_call: NA; v_call: TRBV29-1; cdr3_length: 12; clone_size: NA; cdr3_aa: CSVTAAVNEQFF; cdr3_nt: TGCAGCGTTACCGCCGCGGTCAATGAGCAGTTCTTC
j_call: TRBJ2-5; d_call: TRBD1; v_call: TRBV7-3; cdr3_length: 13; clone_size: many; cdr3_aa: CASSLDRGETQYF; cdr3_nt: TGTGCCAGCAGCTTGGACAGGGGGGAGACCCAGTACTTC
j_call: TRBJ2-7; d_call: TRBD2; v_call: TRBV20-1; cdr3_length: 15; clone_size: few; cdr3_aa: CSARILAGSSYEQYF; cdr3_nt: TGCAGTGCAAGAATACTAGCGGGATCCTCCTACGAGCAGTACTTC
j_call: TRBJ2-7; d_call: NA; v_call: TRBV6-6; cdr3_length: 12; clone_size: NA; cdr3_aa: CASGGTSYEQYF; cdr3_nt: TGTGCCAGCGGGGGCACCTCCTACGAGCAGTACTTC
j_call: TRBJ2-3; d_call: NA; v_call: TRBV12-3/TRBV12-4; cdr3_length: 12; clone_size: NA; cdr3_aa: CASSHLADTQYF; cdr3_nt: TGTGCCAGCAGTCACCTAGCCGATACGCAGTATTTT
j_call: TRBJ1-6; d_call: NA; v_call: TRBV7-2; cdr3_length: 15; clone_size: NA; cdr3_aa: CASSLVDGPGSPLHF; cdr3_nt: TGTGCCAGCAGCTTAGTCGACGGCCCGGGGTCACCCCTCCACTTT
j_call: TRBJ1-6; d_call: NA; v_call: TRBV7-6; cdr3_length: 14; clone_size: NA; cdr3_aa: CASSLGVVGSPLHF; cdr3_nt: TGTGCCAGCAGCTTAGGAGTTGTAGGTTCACCCCTCCACTTT
j_call: TRBJ2-3; d_call: NA; v_call: TRBV20-1; cdr3_length: 15; clone_size: few; cdr3_aa: CSASGGLVGPDTQYF; cdr3_nt: TGCAGTGCTAGCGGGGGCCTGGTTGGCCCAGATACGCAGTATTTT
j_call: TRBJ1-5; d_call: NA; v_call: TRBV2; cdr3_length: 15; clone_size: many; cdr3_aa: CASSEERVGNQPQHF; cdr3_nt: TGTGCCAGCAGTGAAGAGCGGGTGGGCAATCAGCCCCAGCATTTT
j_call: TRBJ1-2; d_call: TRBD1; v_call: TRBV20-1; cdr3_length: 13; clone_size: many; cdr3_aa: CSARSDREGGYTF; cdr3_nt: TGCAGTGCTAGATCGGACAGGGAGGGTGGCTACACCTTC
j_call: TRBJ2-5; d_call: TRBD1; v_call: TRBV27; cdr3_length: 14; clone_size: many; cdr3_aa: CASSSRDRGETQYF; cdr3_nt: TGTGCCAGCAGTTCCCGGGACAGGGGGGAGACCCAGTACTTC
j_call: TRBJ2-3; d_call: TRBD2; v_call: TRBV4-1; cdr3_length: 16; clone_size: NA; cdr3_aa: CASSQPGLAGGNTQYF; cdr3_nt: TGCGCCAGCAGCCAACCGGGACTAGCGGGGGGGAATACGCAGTATTTT
j_call: TRBJ2-4; d_call: TRBD1; v_call: TRBV3-1; cdr3_length: 15; clone_size: many; cdr3_aa: CASSPGQRAKNIQYF; cdr3_nt: TGTGCCAGCAGCCCGGGACAGAGAGCCAAAAACATTCAGTACTTC
j_call: TRBJ1-3; d_call: NA; v_call: TRBV5-5; cdr3_length: 16; clone_size: NA; cdr3_aa: CASSLRAVLRRNTIYF; cdr3_nt: TGTGCCAGCAGCTTGCGGGCAGTCCTCAGGCGAAACACCATATATTTT
j_call: TRBJ2-1; d_call: NA; v_call: TRBV19; cdr3_length: 14; clone_size: many; cdr3_aa: CASSTGIGHNEQFF; cdr3_nt: TGTGCCAGTAGTACCGGGATAGGGCACAATGAGCAGTTCTTC
j_call: TRBJ1-5; d_call: NA; v_call: TRBV12-3/TRBV12-4; cdr3_length: 14; clone_size: NA; cdr3_aa: CASTWGHPHQPQHF; cdr3_nt: TGTGCCAGCACTTGGGGGCATCCCCATCAGCCCCAGCATTTT
j_call: TRBJ2-1; d_call: NA; v_call: TRBV3-1; cdr3_length: 15; clone_size: few; cdr3_aa: CASSQLWKEFNEQFF; cdr3_nt: TGTGCCAGCAGCCAACTTTGGAAAGAGTTCAATGAGCAGTTCTTC
j_call: TRBJ2-3; d_call: TRBD2; v_call: TRBV7-6; cdr3_length: 15; clone_size: many; cdr3_aa: CASSAGLAGTDTQYF; cdr3_nt: TGTGCCAGCAGCGCGGGACTAGCGGGCACAGATACGCAGTATTTT
j_call: TRBJ2-1; d_call: TRBD1; v_call: TRBV5-5; cdr3_length: 15; clone_size: many; cdr3_aa: CASSPRDRTYNEQFF; cdr3_nt: TGTGCCAGCAGCCCCCGGGACAGGACTTACAATGAGCAGTTCTTC
j_call: TRBJ1-6; d_call: NA; v_call: TRBV19; cdr3_length: 15; clone_size: few; cdr3_aa: CASRDRSRPNSPLHF; cdr3_nt: TGTGCCAGTAGGGATCGGTCCAGGCCTAATTCACCCCTCCACTTT
j_call: TRBJ2-3; d_call: TRBD2; v_call: TRBV20-1; cdr3_length: 16; clone_size: few; cdr3_aa: CSARDLGRGDSDTQYF; cdr3_nt: TGCAGTGCTAGAGATCTGGGGCGGGGGGATTCAGATACGCAGTATTTT
j_call: TRBJ2-5; d_call: TRBD2; v_call: TRBV9; cdr3_length: 15; clone_size: few; cdr3_aa: CASSGLAGGSKTQYF; cdr3_nt: TGTGCCAGCAGCGGACTAGCGGGGGGGTCAAAGACCCAGTACTTC
j_call: TRBJ1-2; d_call: NA; v_call: TRBV7-8; cdr3_length: 15; clone_size: NA; cdr3_aa: CASSPRLGNAYGYTF; cdr3_nt: TGTGCCAGCAGCCCCCGTTTAGGGAACGCCTATGGCTACACCTTC
j_call: TRBJ2-3; d_call: NA; v_call: TRBV20-1; cdr3_length: 14; clone_size: few; cdr3_aa: CSAKPPPSTDTQYF; cdr3_nt: TGCAGTGCCAAGCCTCCCCCTAGCACAGATACGCAGTATTTT
j_call: TRBJ2-1; d_call: NA; v_call: TRBV11-2; cdr3_length: 13; clone_size: many; cdr3_aa: CASSLEVRNEQFF; cdr3_nt: TGTGCCAGCAGCTTAGAGGTTAGGAATGAGCAGTTCTTC
j_call: TRBJ1-6; d_call: TRBD1; v_call: TRBV2; cdr3_length: 14; clone_size: many; cdr3_aa: CASSEAGGNSPLHF; cdr3_nt: TGTGCCAGCAGTGAGGCAGGGGGGAATTCACCCCTCCACTTT
j_call: TRBJ2-1; d_call: NA; v_call: TRBV10-2; cdr3_length: 15; clone_size: many; cdr3_aa: CASSEYPGTYNEQFF; cdr3_nt: TGCGCCAGCAGTGAGTACCCAGGGACCTACAATGAGCAGTTCTTC
j_call: TRBJ2-1; d_call: TRBD2; v_call: TRBV7-9; cdr3_length: 15; clone_size: NA; cdr3_aa: CASSLASAGVNEQFF; cdr3_nt: TGTGCCAGCAGCTTAGCATCGGCGGGGGTCAATGAGCAGTTCTTC
j_call: TRBJ2-7; d_call: NA; v_call: TRBV9; cdr3_length: 15; clone_size: NA; cdr3_aa: CASSVSPRSSYEQYF; cdr3_nt: TGTGCCAGCAGCGTATCCCCGAGGAGCTCCTACGAGCAGTACTTC
j_call: TRBJ2-2; d_call: NA; v_call: TRBV11-2; cdr3_length: 16; clone_size: many; cdr3_aa: CASSLAWVGHPGELFF; cdr3_nt: TGTGCCAGCAGCTTAGCTTGGGTAGGGCATCCCGGGGAGCTGTTTTTT
j_call: TRBJ2-6; d_call: NA; v_call: TRBV20-1; cdr3_length: 12; clone_size: many; cdr3_aa: CSASEGANVLTF; cdr3_nt: TGCAGTGCTAGTGAGGGGGCCAACGTCCTGACTTTC
j_call: TRBJ1-2; d_call: NA; v_call: TRBV6-6; cdr3_length: 14; clone_size: NA; cdr3_aa: CASTQTGSNYGYTF; cdr3_nt: TGTGCCAGCACCCAAACAGGGTCTAACTATGGCTACACCTTC
j_call: TRBJ2-5; d_call: NA; v_call: TRBV5-1; cdr3_length: 13; clone_size: NA; cdr3_aa: CASSLVRGETQYF; cdr3_nt: TGCGCCAGCAGCTTGGTTAGGGGAGAGACCCAGTACTTC
j_call: TRBJ2-7; d_call: TRBD2; v_call: TRBV3-1; cdr3_length: 16; clone_size: few; cdr3_aa: CASSQARGATSGEQYF; cdr3_nt: TGTGCCAGCAGCCAAGCCCGTGGGGCCACTAGCGGCGAGCAGTACTTC
j_call: TRBJ1-5; d_call: NA; v_call: TRBV30; cdr3_length: 14; clone_size: NA; cdr3_aa: CAWSEVSSQQPQHF; cdr3_nt: TGTGCCTGGAGTGAGGTCTCCTCACAGCAGCCCCAGCATTTT
j_call: TRBJ1-5; d_call: NA; v_call: TRBV10-3; cdr3_length: 18; clone_size: NA; cdr3_aa: CATAGPFGESVGNQPQHF; cdr3_nt: TGTGCCACGGCGGGTCCGTTTGGGGAGAGTGTGGGCAATCAGCCCCAGCATTTT
j_call: TRBJ2-1; d_call: TRBD2; v_call: TRBV6-6; cdr3_length: 12; clone_size: NA; cdr3_aa: CAIEGGWNEQFF; cdr3_nt: TGTGCCATCGAGGGAGGGTGGAATGAGCAGTTCTTC
j_call: TRBJ2-7; d_call: NA; v_call: TRBV12-3/TRBV12-4; cdr3_length: 13; clone_size: NA; cdr3_aa: CASGQYRVYEQYF; cdr3_nt: TGTGCCAGCGGACAATACAGGGTCTACGAGCAGTACTTC
j_call: TRBJ1-5; d_call: NA; v_call: TRBV18; cdr3_length: 14; clone_size: few; cdr3_aa: CASSPGYSNQPQHF; cdr3_nt: TGTGCCAGCTCACCGGGGTATAGCAATCAGCCCCAGCATTTT
j_call: TRBJ2-1; d_call: NA; v_call: TRBV24-1; cdr3_length: 13; clone_size: many; cdr3_aa: CATSDLAGDEQFF; cdr3_nt: TGTGCCACCAGTGATTTGGCAGGTGATGAGCAGTTCTTC
j_call: TRBJ1-5; d_call: NA; v_call: TRBV9; cdr3_length: 15; clone_size: NA; cdr3_aa: CASSVSGGSNQPQHF; cdr3_nt: TGTGCCAGCAGCGTATCCGGAGGAAGCAATCAGCCCCAGCATTTT
j_call: TRBJ2-4; d_call: NA; v_call: TRBV4-1; cdr3_length: 17; clone_size: many; cdr3_aa: CASSQDSTGSGKNIQYF; cdr3_nt: TGCGCCAGCAGCCAAGACAGCACAGGGTCTGGCAAAAACATTCAGTACTTC
j_call: TRBJ2-3; d_call: TRBD2; v_call: TRBV7-2; cdr3_length: 16; clone_size: many; cdr3_aa: CASSFLLAGGSDTQYF; cdr3_nt: TGTGCCAGCAGCTTTCTACTAGCGGGGGGCTCAGATACGCAGTATTTT
j_call: TRBJ2-5; d_call: NA; v_call: TRBV7-2; cdr3_length: 13; clone_size: many; cdr3_aa: CASSLGVQETQYF; cdr3_nt: TGTGCCAGCAGCTTAGGGGTTCAAGAGACCCAGTACTTC